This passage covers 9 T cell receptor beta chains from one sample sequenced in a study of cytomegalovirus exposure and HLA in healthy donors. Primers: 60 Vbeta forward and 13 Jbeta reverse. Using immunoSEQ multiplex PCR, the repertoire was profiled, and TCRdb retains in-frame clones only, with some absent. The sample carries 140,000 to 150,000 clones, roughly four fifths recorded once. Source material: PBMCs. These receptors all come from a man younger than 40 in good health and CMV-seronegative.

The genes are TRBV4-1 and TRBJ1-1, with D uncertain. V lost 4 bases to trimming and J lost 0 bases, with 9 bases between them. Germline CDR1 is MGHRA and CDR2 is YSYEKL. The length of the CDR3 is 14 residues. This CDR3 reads CASSLRGLNTEAFF. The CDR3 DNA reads TGCGCCAGCAGCCTACGGGGTCTGAACACTGAAGCTTTCTTT.

CDR3 DNA sequence: TGCGCCAGCAGCTTGTATCCAAACAGGGGGAACACCGGGGAGCTGTTTTTT. Encoded protein: CASSLYPNRGNTGELFF. The J gene is TRBJ2-2, the V gene TRBV5-1; 7 bases align to TRBD1. The CDR3 has 17 residues. Trimming took 1 base from V and 1 from J; bases not matched to a gene: 7. The germline V gene has CDR1 SGHRS and CDR2 YFSETQ.

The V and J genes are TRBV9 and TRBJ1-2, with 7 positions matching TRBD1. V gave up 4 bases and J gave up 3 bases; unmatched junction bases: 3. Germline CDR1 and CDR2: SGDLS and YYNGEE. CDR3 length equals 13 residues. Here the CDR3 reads CASSPGTDYGYTF. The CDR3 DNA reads TGTGCCAGCAGCCCAGGGACAGACTATGGCTACACCTTC.

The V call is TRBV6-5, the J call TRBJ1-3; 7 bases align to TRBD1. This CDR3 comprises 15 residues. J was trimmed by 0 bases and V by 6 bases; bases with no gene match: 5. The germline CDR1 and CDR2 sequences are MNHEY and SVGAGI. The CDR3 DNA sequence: TGTGCCAGCAGACAACAGGGGAGCTCTGGAAACACCATATATTTT. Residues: CASRQQGSSGNTIYF.

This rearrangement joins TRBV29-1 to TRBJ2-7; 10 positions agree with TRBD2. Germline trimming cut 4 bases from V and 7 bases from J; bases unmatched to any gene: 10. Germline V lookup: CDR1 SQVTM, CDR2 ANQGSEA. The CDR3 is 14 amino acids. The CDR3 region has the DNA TGCAGCGTTGGCGGTCTAGCGGGAGTTTGGGAGCAGTACTTC. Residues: CSVGGLAGVWEQYF.

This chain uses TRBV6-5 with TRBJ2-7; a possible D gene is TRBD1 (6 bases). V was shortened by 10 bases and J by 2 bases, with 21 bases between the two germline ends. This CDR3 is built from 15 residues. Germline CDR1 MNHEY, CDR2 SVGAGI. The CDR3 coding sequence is TGTGCCACTTCCACGACGGGGACAAAGCCCTACGAGCAGTACTTC. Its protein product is CATSTTGTKPYEQYF.

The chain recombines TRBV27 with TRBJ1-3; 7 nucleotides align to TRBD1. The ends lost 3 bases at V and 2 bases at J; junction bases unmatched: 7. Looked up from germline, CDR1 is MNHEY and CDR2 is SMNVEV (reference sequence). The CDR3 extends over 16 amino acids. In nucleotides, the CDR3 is TGTGCCAGCAGTTTCAGGGGAACAGGGGCTGGAAACACCATATATTTT. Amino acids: CASSFRGTGAGNTIYF.

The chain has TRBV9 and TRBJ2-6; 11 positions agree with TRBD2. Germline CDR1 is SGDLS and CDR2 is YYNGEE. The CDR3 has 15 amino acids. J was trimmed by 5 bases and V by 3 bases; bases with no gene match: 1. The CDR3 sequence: CASSASGGWANVLTF. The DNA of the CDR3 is TGTGCCAGCAGCGCTAGCGGGGGGTGGGCCAACGTCCTGACTTTC.

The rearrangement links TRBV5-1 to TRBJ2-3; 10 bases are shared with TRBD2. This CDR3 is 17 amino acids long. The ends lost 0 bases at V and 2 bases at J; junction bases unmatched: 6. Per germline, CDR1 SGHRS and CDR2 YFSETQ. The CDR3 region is CASSLAVSGRDTDTQYF. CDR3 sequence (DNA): TGCGCCAGCAGCTTGGCCGTAAGCGGGAGGGACACAGATACGCAGTATTTT.